The 10 T cell receptor beta chains below come from one sample, sequenced in a study of a mutant IDH1 vaccine in newly diagnosed glioma. Indicated time point: week 47, end of study. With topical imiquimod, each dose of the vaccine consisted of 300 ug of mutant IDH1 20-mer peptide. Their cognate antigens are unknown. The table came from immunoSEQ multiplex PCR; TCRdb's copy has only in-frame clones and leaves some out. The table lists roughly 31,000 clones, about 86% of them singletons. The input for sequencing was PBMCs, taken from a glioma patient whose treatment included an IDH1 peptide vaccine. These receptor sequences come from a man under 40 with glioma.

The chain joins TRBV7-9 to TRBJ2-1; 9 nucleotides match TRBD2. The CDR3 has 17 amino acids. The junction had 8 bases not matched to a gene; V was cut back by 4 bases and J by 1 base. From germline, CDR1 is SEHNR and CDR2 FQNEAQ (reference sequence). The CDR3 reads CASSYPASGESYNEQFF. The CDR3 DNA reads as TGTGCCAGCAGCTACCCGGCTAGCGGGGAATCCTACAATGAGCAGTTCTTC.

In its sample, this clone was seen a few times. The chain joins TRBV19 to TRBJ2-2; the match to TRBD2 covers 8 bases. The germline CDR1 and CDR2 sequences are LNHDA and SQIVND (reference sequence). CDR3 length: 14 residues. J lost 5 bases, V lost 4 bases, and 3 bases had no gene match. CDR3: CASSNGGGTGELFF. CDR3 nucleotides: TGTGCCAGTAGTAACGGGGGGGGGACCGGGGAGCTGTTTTTT.

CDR3 nucleotide sequence: TGTGCCAGCAGTAGGACATTCTACGAGCAGTACTTC. Translated, it gives CASSRTFYEQYF. This rearrangement joins TRBV6-1 to TRBJ2-7; the D gene is possibly TRBD1 (5 bases). Germline CDR1 is MNHNS and CDR2 is SASEGT. Trimming shortened V by 5 bases and J by 3 bases, and 8 bases separated the two germline ends. There are 12 residues in the CDR3.

The chain has TRBV28 and TRBJ2-2, with a tentative D call TRBD1 (5 bases). The CDR3 has 15 residues. Germline loops: CDR1 MDHEN, CDR2 SYDVKM. V lost 7 bases to trimming and J lost 4 bases, with 16 bases between them. The CDR3 sequence: CASIVGAQGTGELFF. The CDR3 DNA is TGTGCCAGCATAGTTGGGGCGCAGGGCACCGGGGAGCTGTTTTTT.

The chain carries TRBV19 and TRBJ2-1, with 8 nucleotides matching TRBD2. CDR1 and CDR2 (germline): LNHDA, SQIVND (reference sequence). The CDR3 contains 14 residues. V lost 6 bases and J lost 3; bases outside the gene matches: 4. CDR3 sequence reads: CASSSGSIYNEQFF. The CDR3 nucleotides read TGTGCCAGTAGCAGCGGGAGTATCTACAATGAGCAGTTCTTC.

This clone appeared a single time. This sequence joins TRBV6-5 and TRBJ1-1; 7 bases map to TRBD1. The length of the CDR3 is 16 residues. With 2 bases clipped from V and 3 bases from J, the junction kept 9 bases outside the gene matches. In germline, CDR1 is MNHEY, CDR2 SVGAGI. This CDR3 reads CASSYLTGNGDTEAFF. In DNA form, the CDR3 reads TGTGCCAGCAGTTACCTGACAGGGAATGGTGACACTGAAGCTTTCTTT.

V usage is TRBV19 and J usage is TRBJ1-4; 7 nucleotides agree with TRBD1. Per germline, CDR1 LNHDA and CDR2 SQIVND (reference sequence). Unmatched junction bases numbered 6, after V lost 5 bases and J lost 6 bases. This CDR3 has 14 amino acids. In nucleotides, the CDR3 is TGTGCCAGTAGTTTTCAGGGGGAGGATGAAAAACTGTTTTTT. This gives the protein CASSFQGEDEKLFF.

This chain links TRBV15 with TRBJ2-2; no reliable D call. The CDR3 runs 14 residues. Germline V gene data show CDR1 as LNHNV and CDR2 as YYDKDF (reference sequence). Trimming stripped 1 base from V and 2 bases from J, with 5 bases between. CDR3 residues: CATSRGTNTGELFF. DNA of the CDR3: TGTGCCACCAGCAGAGGGACCAACACCGGGGAGCTGTTTTTT.

This clone was seen a few times. The V and J genes are TRBV7-8 and TRBJ1-5, with D possibly being TRBD1 (5 bases). Between the trimmed V and J ends, which lost 3 bases and 5 bases, there was a span of 14 bases. CDR3 length: 15 amino acids. CDR1 SGHVS and CDR2 FQNEAQ come from the germline V gene. This CDR3 is CASSFFSRGDQPQHF. The DNA of the CDR3 is TGTGCCAGCAGCTTTTTTAGTCGGGGGGATCAGCCCCAGCATTTT.

The rearrangement links TRBV25-1 to TRBJ1-2; possible D gene TRBD1, 6 bases. This CDR3 is built from 16 residues. Per the germline V gene, CDR1 is MGHDK and CDR2 is SYGVNS. V gave up 1 base and J gave up 1 base, with 13 bases separating them. The CDR3 sequence is CASSESGVAVNYGYTF. The DNA for the CDR3 is TGTGCCAGCAGTGAATCAGGGGTAGCTGTTAACTATGGCTACACCTTC.